The clone carrying this TCR beta chain was observed a handful of times. What it binds is not known. Isolation of CD4+ naive, central memory, regulatory and stem cell-like memory cells was achieved by sorting via CD45RO/CCR7/CD25/CD127/CD95/CD27. The CDR3 spans 14 residues. The V gene's germline CDR1 is LNHDA and CDR2 SQIVND (reference sequence). V lost 7 bases, J lost 2 bases, and 12 bases lay in between. The study reverse transcribed the entire isolated RNA, so it sequenced expressed TCRB transcripts. Generated by immunoSEQ multiplex PCR, the TCRdb table keeps only in-frame clones and is missing some. The sample contains 250,000 to 350,000 clones, 15% of which appear only once. This sample was taken from a study of beta chain features in type 1 diabetes. Findings and limits, study-wide: TCRB CDR3s from Type 1 diabetes patients were moderately but significantly shorter in all four CD4+ subsets. Since sequencing was performed on cDNA, cells with high TCR expression could be over-represented.

Input material: naive CD4+ T cells from blood. The TCR sequence derives from a young man with type 1 diabetes. J is TRBJ2-1 and V is TRBV19; the D gene is possibly TRBD2 (6 bases). CDR3 bases: TGTGCCAGTACGCCGGGGGTCCCCTACAATGAGCAGTTCTTC. Translation: CASTPGVPYNEQFF.